Shown below are 31 T cell receptor beta chains from a single sample sequenced in a study of patients and donors after allogeneic stem cell transplantation (dated by TCRdb to 2020 to 2022). Library preparation used RT-PCR. These reads were obtained on a NextSeq 550. The public reads were reanalyzed by TCRdb: fastp trimming at Q25, MiXCR alignment, in-frame beta chains only. CDR3 protein duplicates are merged, each entry listing the most common genes and DNA. The sample has about 150,000 distinct CDR3 sequences on record, about two fifths of them singletons. The ten largest clones add up to around 50% of the sample. The sequencing sample was made of blood, either unsorted or a sorted T cell fraction (not recorded which). The receptors derive from a human donor who was either an allogeneic HSCT recipient or a stem cell or donor lymphocyte infusion donor (not recorded which). It is not recorded whose cells these are; they may come from a transplant donor.

This sequence joins TRBV2 and TRBJ1-2; a weak D match, TRBD1 (5 bases). The germline V gene encodes CDR1 SNHLY and CDR2 FYNNEI. Trimming removed 4 bases from V and 7 bases from J, with 13 bases in between. The CDR3 consists of 13 residues. CDR3: CASSVGGAGGYTF. The CDR3 region has the DNA TGTGCCAGCAGTGTGGGAGGGGCCGGTGGCTACACCTTC. Drawing the rest from reference TRBV2 and TRBJ1-2, the complete variable domain is EPEVTQTPSHQVTQMGQEVILRCVPISNHLYFYWYRQILGQKVEFLVSFYNNEISEKSEIFDDQFSVERPDGSNFTLKIRSTKLEDSAMYFCASSVGGAGGYTFGSGTRLTVV.

The chain recombines TRBV9 with TRBJ2-7, with D tentatively TRBD2 (6 bases). Deletions cut 4 bases from V and 6 bases from J, with 20 bases between. The CDR3 is 15 residues long. Germline-derived CDR1 and CDR2 are SGDLS and YYNGEE. The CDR3 DNA reads as TGTGCCAGCAGCCCTGGGGACTTCGGCTTGGGCGAGCAGTACTTC. Translation gives CASSPGDFGLGEQYF.

This clonotype was seen once. V gene TRBV24-1 combines with J gene TRBJ2-5, with D maybe TRBD1 (6 bases). The CDR3 extends over 14 amino acids. CDR1 and CDR2 (germline): KGHDR, SFDVKD. V lost 7 bases and J lost 5, with 16 bases in between. CDR3 amino acids: CATRATGSGETQYF. The CDR3 DNA reads as TGTGCCACCAGAGCTACAGGGTCAGGGGAGACCCAGTACTTC.

CDR3 bases: TGCAGCGTTGGGCGGGGCGATGAGCAGTTCTTC. Its protein is CSVGRGDEQFF. The chain recombines TRBV29-1 with TRBJ2-1; TRBD2 might be the D (6 bases). Trimming removed 4 bases at V and 8 bases at J, with 9 bases between. The CDR3 covers 11 residues. Germline values: CDR1 SQVTM, CDR2 ANQGSEA.

This clonotype turned up a few times. This sequence joins TRBV13 and TRBJ1-6, with unresolved D. Germline V gene sequence: CDR1 PRHDT, CDR2 FYEKMQ (reference sequence). Between the trimmed V and J ends, which lost 3 bases and 6 bases, there was a span of 6 bases. The CDR3 covers 13 residues. The CDR3 nucleotides read TGTGCCAGCAGCTTCGGGAGTAATTCACCCCTCCACTTT. It codes for CASSFGSNSPLHF.

J is TRBJ2-5 and V is TRBV12-3 or TRBV12-4; 14 bases match TRBD2. The V segment lost 5 bases and the J segment 4 bases; nucleotides outside the gene matches: 6. The CDR3 is 16 residues long. CDR3 in amino acids: CASSVTSGGAPETQYF. In DNA, the CDR3 is TGTGCCAGCAGTGTGACTAGCGGGGGGGCCCCAGAGACCCAGTACTTC.

The CDR3 sequence is CASSLGPGEQYF. For the CDR3, the DNA is TGTGCCAGCAGCCTTGGACCGGGCGAGCAGTACTTC. The chain employs TRBV28 and TRBJ2-7, with no clear D. The CDR3 consists of 12 residues. Trimming stripped 6 bases from V and 6 bases from J, with 12 bases between. Germline V gives CDR1 MDHEN, CDR2 SYDVKM.

This clonotype was seen many times. The V call is TRBV6-5, the J call TRBJ1-2; 12 nucleotides line up with TRBD1. This CDR3 has 16 residues. Trimming took 5 bases from V and 5 from J; bases not matched to a gene: 9. Germline V gene sequence: CDR1 MNHEY, CDR2 SVGAGI. The CDR3 is CASSPPGQGAKYGYTF. In DNA, the CDR3 is TGTGCCAGCAGTCCCCCGGGACAGGGGGCGAAGTATGGCTACACCTTC.

This clonotype turned up a few times. The V call is TRBV7-8, the J call TRBJ1-1, with D uncertain. CDR1 is SGHVS and CDR2 is FQNEAQ in the germline V gene. CDR3 length: 14 amino acids. The germline V and J ends were trimmed by 0 bases and 4 bases, with 9 bases remaining between them. The CDR3 protein is CASSLAGKGTEAFF. The CDR3 DNA sequence: TGTGCCAGCAGCTTAGCAGGGAAGGGCACTGAAGCTTTCTTT.

The chain employs TRBV29-1 and TRBJ1-2; D is perhaps TRBD1 (6 bases). This CDR3 comprises 14 residues. V was shortened by 7 bases and J by 0 bases, with 15 bases between the two germline ends. Germline CDR1 reads SQVTM; CDR2 reads ANQGSEA. The chain's CDR3 is CSAVDRISNYGYTF. The CDR3 DNA follows: TGCAGCGCCGTTGACAGGATTTCTAACTATGGCTACACCTTC. Variable domain in full (rest from reference TRBV29-1 and TRBJ1-2): SAVISQKPSRDICQRGTSLTIQCQVDSQVTMMFWYRQQPGQSLTLIATANQGSEATYESGFVIDKFPISRPNLTFSTLTVSNMSPEDSSIYLCSAVDRISNYGYTFGSGTRLTVV.

In this sample, this clonotype turned up once. This sequence joins TRBV5-1 and TRBJ2-3; possible D gene TRBD1, 6 bases. This CDR3 has 16 amino acids. The ends were cut back, 0 bases at V and 2 bases at J, with 13 bases in the middle. In germline, CDR1 is SGHRS, CDR2 YFSETQ. The CDR3 reads CASSLADGGYTDTQYF. CDR3 in DNA: TGCGCCAGCAGCTTGGCAGATGGGGGCTACACAGATACGCAGTATTTT.

V usage is TRBV4-1 and J usage is TRBJ1-4, with 9 bases lining up with TRBD1. The germline V gene has CDR1 MGHRA and CDR2 YSYEKL. There are 15 residues in the CDR3. V lost 2 bases to trimming and J lost 7 bases; unmatched junction nucleotides: 5. The CDR3 coding sequence is TGCGCCAGCAGCCAACACGGGACAGGGAGTGAAAAACTGTTTTTT. It yields the protein CASSQHGTGSEKLFF.

Only a few counts were recorded for this clonotype. The V gene is TRBV20-1, the J gene TRBJ1-1; the D is unclear. The V end lost 5 bases, the J end lost 0 bases, and 10 bases lay between the germline ends. Germline V gives CDR1 DFQATT, CDR2 SNEGSKA (reference sequence). The CDR3 has 13 amino acids. In DNA form, the CDR3 reads TGCAGTGCTCCCGGGCTACTGAACACTGAAGCTTTCTTT. Translated: CSAPGLLNTEAFF.

The chain is built from TRBV25-1 and TRBJ2-1; D is unclear. Looked up from germline, CDR1 is MGHDK and CDR2 is SYGVNS. This CDR3 region has 14 residues. V lost 1 base and J 2 bases, leaving 6 bases between the germline ends. CDR3 DNA sequence: TGTGCCAGCAGTGAATCATGGGCCTACAATGAGCAGTTCTTC. This translates into CASSESWAYNEQFF.

This clonotype was seen a few times. V usage is TRBV9 and J usage is TRBJ2-2, with 8 bases lining up with TRBD2. This CDR3 comprises 15 residues. The V and J ends lost 8 bases and 1 base, in that order; junction bases with no gene match: 7. In germline, CDR1 is SGDLS, CDR2 YYNGEE. The CDR3 reads CASTPGGLNTGELFF. CDR3 coding DNA: TGTGCCAGTACTCCGGGGGGGCTGAACACCGGGGAGCTGTTTTTT.

The chain combines TRBV3-1 with TRBJ1-4; D not resolved. The V end was cut by 4 bases, the J end by 4 bases, with 10 bases between. The CDR3 has 14 amino acids. CDR1 LGHDT and CDR2 YNNKEL come from the germline V gene (reference sequence). The CDR3 protein is CASSPPGHNEKLFF. For the CDR3, the DNA is TGTGCCAGCAGCCCACCAGGTCATAATGAAAAACTGTTTTTT.

The V call is TRBV11-2, the J call TRBJ2-2; unclear D gene. CDR1 is SGHAT and CDR2 is FQNNGV in the germline V gene. This CDR3 has 16 amino acids. Trimming took off 2 bases at V and 0 bases at J, with 10 bases between the two ends. This chain's CDR3 is CASSLWHGPNTGELFF. The CDR3 DNA sequence: TGTGCCAGCAGCTTATGGCACGGACCGAACACCGGGGAGCTGTTTTTT.

The rearrangement joins TRBV5-1 to TRBJ1-1; D possibly corresponds to TRBD1 (6 bases). V lost 3 bases and J 4 bases, leaving 10 bases between the germline ends. CDR3 size: 13 residues. Germline V gene data show CDR1 as SGHRS and CDR2 as YFSETQ. The CDR3 here is CASSSHRATEAFF. The CDR3 nucleotides are TGCGCCAGCAGCTCCCACAGGGCCACTGAAGCTTTCTTT.

The table lists this clonotype with a few counts. This chain links TRBV9 with TRBJ1-1; 7 bases align to TRBD1. Germline assignment: CDR1 SGDLS and CDR2 YYNGEE. This CDR3 has 15 residues. Trimming took 6 bases from V and 0 from J; bases not matched to a gene: 8. The CDR3 sequence is CASTPGGDLNTEAFF. The CDR3 DNA reads TGTGCCAGCACTCCAGGGGGGGATCTGAACACTGAAGCTTTCTTT.

V usage is TRBV7-8 and J usage is TRBJ1-1; D unresolved. Germline V lookup: CDR1 SGHVS, CDR2 FQNEAQ. CDR3 length equals 15 residues. Between the trimmed V and J ends, which lost 3 bases and 1 base, there was a span of 12 bases. In DNA, the CDR3 is TGTGCCAGCAGCTTCCGGTGGACTCGGAACACTGAAGCTTTCTTT. It encodes CASSFRWTRNTEAFF.

J is TRBJ1-1 and V is TRBV6-2 or TRBV6-3; perhaps TRBD1 as D (6 bases). The CDR3 extends over 13 amino acids. Germline-derived CDR1 and CDR2 are MNHEY and SVGEGT. The V end lost 6 bases, the J end lost 5 bases, and 13 bases lay between the germline ends. The CDR3 here is CASSEVRGTEAFF. CDR3 sequence (DNA): TGTGCCAGCAGCGAAGTAAGGGGGACTGAAGCTTTCTTT.

V usage is TRBV12-3 or TRBV12-4 and J usage is TRBJ1-5, with a weak D call TRBD1 (6 bases). V shed 4 bases and J shed 3 bases, with 10 bases lying between them. This CDR3 is 14 amino acids long. The CDR3 DNA sequence: TGTGCCAGCAGTTCCAACAGGGTCAATCAGCCCCAGCATTTT. Its translation: CASSSNRVNQPQHF.

The chain joins TRBV9 to TRBJ2-3, with TRBD2 as a possible D gene (6 bases). Germline V gene lookup returns CDR1 SGDLS and CDR2 YYNGEE. This CDR3 has 15 residues. Trimming pared 2 bases from V and 3 bases from J, leaving 13 bases between. The CDR3 reads CASSVSGLSTDTQYF. The CDR3, as DNA: TGTGCCAGCAGCGTCTCGGGACTCTCTACAGATACGCAGTATTTT.

This sequence joins TRBV7-9 and TRBJ1-1; a possible D gene is TRBD1 (5 bases). Germline assignment: CDR1 SEHNR and CDR2 FQNEAQ (reference sequence). The CDR3 runs to 14 residues. V gave up 3 bases and J gave up 1 base, with 9 bases separating them. The CDR3 loop is CASSFWGENTEAFF. Here the CDR3 DNA reads TGTGCCAGCAGCTTCTGGGGCGAGAACACTGAAGCTTTCTTT. The full variable domain, completed using reference TRBV7-9 and TRBJ1-1, is DTGVSQNPRHKITKRGQNVTFRCDPISEHNRLYWYRQTLGQGPEFLTYFQNEAQLEKSRLLSDRFSAERPKGSFSTLEIQRTEQGDSAMYLCASSFWGENTEAFFGQGTRLTVV.

The rearrangement uses TRBV25-1 and TRBJ1-4; 9 nucleotides agree with TRBD1. V shed 2 bases, J shed 8 bases, and the junction held 6 bases outside the gene matches. Germline V gene data show CDR1 as MGHDK and CDR2 as SYGVNS. This CDR3 comprises 15 residues. The CDR3 region is CASSEGDRVREKLFF. CDR3 in DNA: TGTGCCAGCAGTGAAGGGGACAGGGTGAGGGAAAAACTGTTTTTT.

This chain uses TRBV6-1 with TRBJ2-4, with D possibly TRBD2 on 5 matching bases. Germline V CDR1 and CDR2: MNHNS, SASEGT. This CDR3 has 12 residues. Deletions cut 10 bases from V and 8 bases from J, with 15 bases between. The CDR3 loop is CATTLGVHIQYF. The CDR3 DNA reads as TGTGCCACCACTCTCGGGGTACACATTCAGTACTTC.

In this sample, this clonotype turned up many times. V and J are TRBV29-1 and TRBJ1-1, with D hard to call. Germline values: CDR1 SQVTM, CDR2 ANQGSEA. The length of the CDR3 is 12 residues. The germline V and J ends were trimmed by 7 bases and 7 bases, with 16 bases remaining between them. Written as DNA, the CDR3 is TGCAGCGCGTTACTCAGAGGCCTTGAAGCTTTCTTT. Protein sequence: CSALLRGLEAFF.

This clonotype was seen only a few times. This chain joins TRBV19 and TRBJ1-6; D might be TRBD1 (5 bases). The germline V gene has CDR1 LNHDA and CDR2 SQIVND (reference sequence). The germline V and J ends were trimmed by 5 bases and 7 bases, with 15 bases remaining between them. The CDR3 has 15 residues. The CDR3 nucleotides read TGTGCCAGTAGTGTCCCAAGGGGTTGGAATTCACCCCTCCACTTT. It specifies CASSVPRGWNSPLHF.

The table lists this clonotype with a few counts. The V call is TRBV5-6, the J call TRBJ1-2, with no clear D. V dropped 2 bases and J dropped 8 bases, with 16 bases sitting between them. This CDR3 has 14 amino acids. The germline V gene has CDR1 SGHDT and CDR2 YYEEEE. In DNA form, the CDR3 reads TGTGCCAGCAGCTTTGGGTCGGTGAAGGGCGGCTACACCTTC. Its protein is CASSFGSVKGGYTF.

The chain is built from TRBV24-1 and TRBJ1-5; 10 nucleotides match TRBD1. V dropped 5 bases and J dropped 5; count of bases not matched to a gene: 2. The CDR3 runs to 14 residues. The V gene's germline CDR1 is KGHDR and CDR2 SFDVKD. The CDR3 spells CATSGQGADQPQHF. The CDR3 coding sequence is TGTGCCACCAGTGGACAGGGGGCCGATCAGCCCCAGCATTTT.

The chain carries TRBV20-1 and TRBJ2-7; 7 bases map to TRBD1. The CDR3 is 15 residues long. V was clipped by 1 base and J by 1 base; unmatched bases: 7. Germline V gene data show CDR1 as DFQATT and CDR2 as SNEGSKA (reference sequence). CDR3 DNA: TGCAGTGCTAGAGCACGGACAGGTCCTTCCTACGAGCAGTACGTC. Protein sequence: CSARARTGPSYEQYV.